What follows are 8 T cell receptor beta chains derived from one specimen sequenced in a study of blood T cell repertoires in COVID-19. Using immunoSEQ multiplex PCR, the repertoire was profiled, and TCRdb retains in-frame clones only, with some absent. Found here are approximately 200,000 clones, about 80% of them singletons; the top ten hold about 1.3%. Material for sequencing was PBMCs or T cells enriched from blood (not recorded which). The receptors come from a woman aged 40 to 55 with acute COVID-19.

V and J are TRBV30 and TRBJ1-4, with D unresolved. Looked up from germline, CDR1 is GTSNPN and CDR2 is SVGIG (reference sequence). There are 13 residues in the CDR3. The V end lost 7 bases, the J end lost 5 bases, and 14 bases lay between the germline ends. CDR3 region: CAYSTFTNEKLFF. In DNA, the CDR3 is TGTGCCTACTCGACATTTACGAATGAAAAACTGTTTTTT.

The chain carries TRBV10-2 and TRBJ1-2, with D hard to call. Trimming cost V 6 bases and J 8 bases, with 16 bases left between them. The CDR3 has 13 residues. CDR1 is WSHSY and CDR2 is SAAADI in the germline V gene. The CDR3 loop is CASSDPAGGGYTF. CDR3 coding DNA: TGCGCCAGCAGCGACCCGGCAGGAGGCGGCTACACCTTC.

The rearrangement joins TRBV18 to TRBJ1-3, with D unresolved. CDR1 is KGHSH and CDR2 is LQKENI in the germline V gene. This CDR3 has 15 residues. The V end was cut by 5 bases, the J end by 3 bases, with 14 bases between. CDR3 DNA sequence: TGTGCCAGCTCAACGGCGGATCCATTTGGAAACACCATATATTTT. This encodes CASSTADPFGNTIYF.

This rearrangement joins TRBV7-9 to TRBJ2-5; perhaps TRBD1 as D (5 bases). Trimming cost V 5 bases and J 9 bases, with 19 bases left between them. Germline CDR1 and CDR2: SEHNR and FQNEAQ (reference sequence). This CDR3 contains 14 residues. CDR3 sequence reads: CASSQGTTTGAQYF. In nucleotides, the CDR3 is TGTGCCAGCAGCCAGGGTACCACCACTGGGGCCCAGTACTTC.

The chain employs TRBV7-2 and TRBJ1-5, with D possibly being TRBD1 (6 bases). This CDR3 is 13 amino acids long. Trimming stripped 3 bases from V and 6 bases from J, with 9 bases between. The germline CDR1 and CDR2 sequences are SGHTA and FQGNSA. This CDR3 reads CASSFLQGQPQHF. In DNA form, the CDR3 reads TGTGCCAGCAGCTTTTTACAGGGTCAGCCCCAGCATTTT.

This chain joins TRBV11-2 and TRBJ2-1, with a possible D match to TRBD2 (6 bases). Trimming took off 2 bases at V and 8 bases at J, with 16 bases between the two ends. From germline, CDR1 is SGHAT and CDR2 FQNNGV. This CDR3 spans 15 amino acids. The CDR3 region is CASSLNVGLSDEQFF. As DNA, the CDR3 is TGTGCCAGCAGCTTAAACGTGGGACTGTCGGATGAGCAGTTCTTC.

The chain combines TRBV2 with TRBJ1-6; no reliable D call. The germline V and J ends were trimmed by 4 bases and 5 bases, with 9 bases remaining between them. The CDR3 extends over 14 amino acids. The germline V gene has CDR1 SNHLY and CDR2 FYNNEI. The CDR3 here is CASSGRVDNSPLHF. For the CDR3, the DNA is TGTGCCAGCAGTGGTCGAGTTGATAATTCACCCCTCCACTTT.

This clone appeared a single time. V is TRBV3-1 (or the pseudogene TRBV3-2) and J is TRBJ1-1, with a possible D match to TRBD1 (6 bases). Germline V CDR1 and CDR2: LGHDT, YNNKEL (reference sequence). The CDR3 spans 14 residues. V lost 4 bases and J lost 1, with 10 bases in between. CDR3: CASSLTGKNTEAFF. CDR3 nucleotide sequence: TGTGCCAGCAGCCTTACAGGGAAGAACACTGAAGCTTTCTTT.